This section outlines one T cell receptor beta chain sequence together with its context. Its antigen remains unknown. Only in-frame clones appear in the TCRdb table, and some are missing; sequencing was by immunoSEQ multiplex PCR. The sample has around 60,000 clones, 80% to 95% seen once. Per the germline V gene, CDR1 is MNHNS and CDR2 is SASEGT. This CDR3 contains 14 residues. V shed 3 bases and J shed 7 bases, with 13 bases lying between them. This sample is part of a study of OX40 agonist ivuxolimab in advanced cancers. With baseline, cycle 4 day 1, and cycle 7 day 1 as timepoints, blood was sampled. Points from the study as a whole: At 0.1 to 3.0 mg/kg, CD4+ and CD8+ blood T cells expanded clonally by week 6. More expanded clones were found, on average, in CD8+ than in CD4+ T cells. Certain nonresponding patients likewise had low normalized T-cell clonal expansion.

V usage is TRBV6-1 and J usage is TRBJ1-5; D not certain. This receptor was identified in an adult with an advanced solid tumor such as melanoma, head and neck, liver or kidney cancer. The sequencing here drew on CD4+ or CD8+ T cells sorted from blood, taken in a trial of the OX40 agonist ivuxolimab. CDR3 region: CASSDSHEGQPQHF. DNA for the CDR3: TGTGCCAGCAGTGATAGCCACGAGGGCCAGCCCCAGCATTTT.